The clone carrying this T cell receptor beta chain was found a few times. Its target is not known. TCRdb re-called the reads through MiXCR, storing one row per CDR3 protein. This sample has 900,000 to 950,000 distinct CDR3 sequences, with approximately 31% found just once. This CDR3 is built from 15 residues. The germline V and J ends were trimmed by 7 bases and 0 bases, with 13 bases remaining between them. Germline values: CDR1 SGHDT, CDR2 YYEEEE. The entry originates in a study of T cell repertoires in cytomegalovirus infection. General study results and limits: CMV carriers having the relevant HLA were flagged by cumulative public TCR beta family frequency. CMV-specific TCR beta clonotypes restricted by HLA-C dominated the ex vivo response.

The material was cultured CD8+ T cells from PBMCs, obtained from culture after CMV antigen stimulation. This chain links TRBV5-6 with TRBJ1-4, with D possibly matching TRBD1 (6 bases). This clonotype was obtained from a human donor in good health (CMV status not recorded). Some clones in this sample may be carry-over from other donors' samples. The CDR3 nucleotides are TGTGCCAGCGGGGGCAAGACTGCAACTAATGAAAAACTGTTTTTT. Translation: CASGGKTATNEKLFF.